This T cell receptor (beta chain) was sequenced during a study of T cell changes during pregnancy in multiple sclerosis. The assay was immunoSEQ multiplex PCR, and TCRdb's table has in-frame clones only and misses some. There are under 95,000 clones in the sample; around nine tenths occur only once, and roughly 1.9% lies in the top ten. This CDR3 contains 14 residues. Losses at the gene ends were 11 bases for V and 6 bases for J; bases not matched to a gene: 12. The germline V gene encodes CDR1 MDHEN and CDR2 SYDVKM. Sequencing used peripheral blood, obtained in the second trimester of pregnancy. This receptor was obtained from a female donor with multiple sclerosis, enrolled in a pregnancy study. The rearrangement joins TRBV28 to TRBJ2-7, with 11 bases that match TRBD2. CDR3 in DNA: TGTGCCGAAGCACCCACTAGCGGGAGAGGCGAGCAGTACTTC. Translation: CAEAPTSGRGEQYF.